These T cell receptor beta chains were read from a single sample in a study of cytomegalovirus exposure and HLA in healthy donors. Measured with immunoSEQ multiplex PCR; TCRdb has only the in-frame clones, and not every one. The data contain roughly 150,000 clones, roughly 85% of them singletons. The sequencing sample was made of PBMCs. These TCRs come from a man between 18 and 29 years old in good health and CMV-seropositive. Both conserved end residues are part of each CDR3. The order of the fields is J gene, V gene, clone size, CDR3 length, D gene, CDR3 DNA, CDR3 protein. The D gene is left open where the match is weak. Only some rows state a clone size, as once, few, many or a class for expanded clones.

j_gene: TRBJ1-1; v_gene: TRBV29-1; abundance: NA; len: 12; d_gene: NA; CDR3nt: TGCAGCGTTGATGGTGGGGCGGCCGAAGCTTTCTTT; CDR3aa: CSVDGGAAEAFF
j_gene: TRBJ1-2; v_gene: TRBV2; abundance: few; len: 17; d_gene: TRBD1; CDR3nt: TGTGCCAGCAGAGACCGGGACAGGATGAAAGATGACTATGGCTACACCTTC; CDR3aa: CASRDRDRMKDDYGYTF
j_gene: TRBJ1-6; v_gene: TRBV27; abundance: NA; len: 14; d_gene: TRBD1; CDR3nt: TGTGCCAGCAGTCCACAGGGGTTTGGTTCACCCCTCCACTTT; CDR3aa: CASSPQGFGSPLHF
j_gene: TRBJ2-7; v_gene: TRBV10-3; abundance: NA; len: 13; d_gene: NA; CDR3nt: TGTGCCATCAAGGAGGGGGCCTTGTTCGAGCAGTACTTC; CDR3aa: CAIKEGALFEQYF
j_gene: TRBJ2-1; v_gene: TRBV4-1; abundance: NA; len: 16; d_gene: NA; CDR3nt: TGCGCCAGCAGCCTTGGGACATCGAGGTCCTACAATGAGCAGTTCTTC; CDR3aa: CASSLGTSRSYNEQFF
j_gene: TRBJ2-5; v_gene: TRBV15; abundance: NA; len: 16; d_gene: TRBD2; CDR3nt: TGTGCCACCAGCGCTTTTGGCGTGGGGGGGAAGGAGACCCAGTACTTC; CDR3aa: CATSAFGVGGKETQYF
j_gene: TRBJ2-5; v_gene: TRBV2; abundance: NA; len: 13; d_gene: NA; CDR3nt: TGTGCCACCTTTAACAGGGTCGGAGAGACCCAGTACTTC; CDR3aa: CATFNRVGETQYF
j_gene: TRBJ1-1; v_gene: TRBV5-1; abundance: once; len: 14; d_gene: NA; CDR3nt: TGCGCCAGCAGCTTGTATCAGGTGGCCAACGAAGCTTTCTTT; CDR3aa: CASSLYQVANEAFF
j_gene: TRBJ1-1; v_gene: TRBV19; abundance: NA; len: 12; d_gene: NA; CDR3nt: TGTGCCAGTAGTATCAGGAATGGGGAAGCTTTCTTT; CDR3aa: CASSIRNGEAFF
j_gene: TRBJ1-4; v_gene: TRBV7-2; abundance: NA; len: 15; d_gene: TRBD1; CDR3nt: TGTGCCAGCAGCTTCCGGGACAGGGGCAATGAAAAACTGTTTTTT; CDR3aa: CASSFRDRGNEKLFF
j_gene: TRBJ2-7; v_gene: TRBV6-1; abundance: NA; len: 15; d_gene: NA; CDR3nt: TGTGCCAGCAGCTCTTTTGGGGGGACGGACTACGAGCAGTACTTC; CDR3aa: CASSSFGGTDYEQYF
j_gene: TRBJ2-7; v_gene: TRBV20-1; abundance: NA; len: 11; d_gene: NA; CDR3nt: TGCAGTGCTAGACAGTTCTACGAGCAGTACTTC; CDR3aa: CSARQFYEQYF
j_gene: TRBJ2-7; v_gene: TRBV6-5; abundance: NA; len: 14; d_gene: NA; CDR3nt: TGTGCCAGCAGTTACGGGACTGTTAACTACGAGCAGTACTTC; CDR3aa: CASSYGTVNYEQYF
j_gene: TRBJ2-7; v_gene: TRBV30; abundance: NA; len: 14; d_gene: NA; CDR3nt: TGTGCCTGGAGTTCAGGGTCAGTCGCCTACGAGCAGTACTTC; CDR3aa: CAWSSGSVAYEQYF
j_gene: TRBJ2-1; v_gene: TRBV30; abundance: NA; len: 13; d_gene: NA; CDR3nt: TGTGCCTGGAGCCCTGCGGGGTTCAATGAGCAGTTCTTC; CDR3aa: CAWSPAGFNEQFF
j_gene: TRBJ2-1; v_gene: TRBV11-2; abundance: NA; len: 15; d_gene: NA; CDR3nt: TGTGCCAGCAGCCAACAACGAGGCTCCTACAATGAGCAGTTCTTC; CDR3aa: CASSQQRGSYNEQFF
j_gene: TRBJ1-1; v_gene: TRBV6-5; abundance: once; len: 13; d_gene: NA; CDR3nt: TGTGCCAGCACCACGGGGGATTGGGCTGAAGCTTTCTTT; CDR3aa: CASTTGDWAEAFF
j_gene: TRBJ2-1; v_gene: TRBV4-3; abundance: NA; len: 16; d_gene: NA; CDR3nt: TGCGCCAGCAGCCAGGTGTTGGGGGGTTGGGTAAATGAGCAGTTCTTC; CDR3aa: CASSQVLGGWVNEQFF
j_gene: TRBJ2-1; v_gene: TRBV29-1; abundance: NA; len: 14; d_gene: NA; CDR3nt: TGCAGCGCCGCCGTGGGGGGGCCATACAATGAGCAGTTCTTC; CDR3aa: CSAAVGGPYNEQFF
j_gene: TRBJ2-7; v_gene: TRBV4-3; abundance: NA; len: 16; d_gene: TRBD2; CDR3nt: TGCGCCAGCAGCCAAGATGCGGGAGGGCTAACCTACGAGCAGTACTTC; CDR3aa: CASSQDAGGLTYEQYF
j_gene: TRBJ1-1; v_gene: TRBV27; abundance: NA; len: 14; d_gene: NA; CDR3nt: TGTGCCAGCAGTACTGGAAGCGGCTACACTGAAGCTTTCTTT; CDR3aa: CASSTGSGYTEAFF
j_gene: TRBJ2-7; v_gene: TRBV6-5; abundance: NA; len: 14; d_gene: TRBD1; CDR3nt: TGTGCCAGCAGTTGGGGGACAGGGTCCCACGAGCAGTACTTC; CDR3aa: CASSWGTGSHEQYF
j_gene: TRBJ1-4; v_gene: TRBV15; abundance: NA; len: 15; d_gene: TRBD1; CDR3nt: TGTGCCACCAGCAGAGTACAGGGGGCGGGTGAAAAACTGTTTTTT; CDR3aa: CATSRVQGAGEKLFF
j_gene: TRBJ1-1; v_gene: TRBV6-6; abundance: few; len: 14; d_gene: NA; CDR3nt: TGTGCCAGCAGTTACGGGGGACAGAACACTGAAGCTTTCTTT; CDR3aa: CASSYGGQNTEAFF
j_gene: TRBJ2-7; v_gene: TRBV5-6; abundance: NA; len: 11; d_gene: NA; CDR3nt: TGTGCCAGCAGCTTCAACTACGAGCAGTACTTC; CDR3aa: CASSFNYEQYF
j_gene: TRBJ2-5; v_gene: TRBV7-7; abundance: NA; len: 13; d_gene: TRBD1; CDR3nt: TGTGCCAGCAGCCTGGACAGGGGAGAGACCCAGTACTTC; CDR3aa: CASSLDRGETQYF
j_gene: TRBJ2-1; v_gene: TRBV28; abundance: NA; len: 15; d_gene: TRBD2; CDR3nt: TGTGCCAGCAGCCCACATGGACTAGCGGCCAATGAGCAGTTCTTC; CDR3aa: CASSPHGLAANEQFF
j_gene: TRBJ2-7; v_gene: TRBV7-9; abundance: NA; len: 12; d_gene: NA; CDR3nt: TGTGCCAGCAAGGATGGTAGCCACGAGCAGTACTTC; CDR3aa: CASKDGSHEQYF
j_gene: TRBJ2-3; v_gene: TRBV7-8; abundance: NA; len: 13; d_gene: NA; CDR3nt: TGTGCCAGCAGCTTAGCGTCCGGAGATACGCAGTATTTT; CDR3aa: CASSLASGDTQYF
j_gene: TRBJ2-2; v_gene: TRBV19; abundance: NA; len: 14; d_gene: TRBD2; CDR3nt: TGTGCCAGTAGTACCGGACTAGTGGCCGGGGAGCTGTTTTTT; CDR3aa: CASSTGLVAGELFF
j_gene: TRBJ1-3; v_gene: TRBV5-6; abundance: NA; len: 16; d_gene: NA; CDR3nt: TGTGCCAGCAGCTTAGGGGGAATGAGCTCTGGAAACACCATATATTTT; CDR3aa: CASSLGGMSSGNTIYF
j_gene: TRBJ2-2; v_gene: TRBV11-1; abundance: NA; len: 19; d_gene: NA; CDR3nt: TGTGCCAGCAGCTTAGGATCCCGGACACGTTCTTCACACACCGGGGAGCTGTTTTTT; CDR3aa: CASSLGSRTRSSHTGELFF
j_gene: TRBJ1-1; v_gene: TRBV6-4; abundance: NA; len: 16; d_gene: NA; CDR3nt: TGTGCCAGCAGTGATTCACGGGGGGTGTTGGACACTGAAGCTTTCTTT; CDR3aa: CASSDSRGVLDTEAFF
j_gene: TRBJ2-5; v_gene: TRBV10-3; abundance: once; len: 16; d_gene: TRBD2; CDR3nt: TGTGCCATCAGTGAGGCCCGACTAGCGGGGGGGGAGACCCAGTACTTC; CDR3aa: CAISEARLAGGETQYF
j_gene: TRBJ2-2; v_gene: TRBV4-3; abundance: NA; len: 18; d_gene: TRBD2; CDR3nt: TGCGCCAGCAGCCAATCGGGACTAGCGGGAGGTGGAACCGGGGAGCTGTTTTTT; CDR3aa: CASSQSGLAGGGTGELFF
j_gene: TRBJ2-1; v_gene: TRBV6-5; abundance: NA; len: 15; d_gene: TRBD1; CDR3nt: TGTGCCAGCAGTACCCGGGACAGGGGGATTTATGAGCAGTTCTTC; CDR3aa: CASSTRDRGIYEQFF
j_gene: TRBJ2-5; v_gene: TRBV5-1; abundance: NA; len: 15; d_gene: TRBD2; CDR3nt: TGCGCCAGCAGCTTGGGTGGGGGGGACCAAGAGACCCAGTACTTC; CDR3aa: CASSLGGGDQETQYF
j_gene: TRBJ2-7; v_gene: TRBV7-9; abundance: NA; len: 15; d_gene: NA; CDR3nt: TGTGCCAGCAGCTTAGAATCAACTCCCGGGGGTAAGCAGTACTTC; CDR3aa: CASSLESTPGGKQYF
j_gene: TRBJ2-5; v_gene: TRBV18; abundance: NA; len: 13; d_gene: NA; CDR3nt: TGTGCCAGCTCACGGGACTACCAAGAGACCCAGTACTTC; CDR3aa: CASSRDYQETQYF
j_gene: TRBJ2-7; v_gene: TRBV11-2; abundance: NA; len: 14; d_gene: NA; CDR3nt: TGTGCCAGCAGCTTAGCCGGGGGCTCCTACGAGCAGTACTTC; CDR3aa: CASSLAGGSYEQYF
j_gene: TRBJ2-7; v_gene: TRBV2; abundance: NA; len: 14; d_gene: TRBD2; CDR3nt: TGTGCCAGCATAACCGGGACTAAGAATTACGAGCAGTACTTC; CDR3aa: CASITGTKNYEQYF
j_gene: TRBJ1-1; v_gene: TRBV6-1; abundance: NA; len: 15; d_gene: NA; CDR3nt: TGTGCCAGCAGTGACCAGACAGGCTTTCATACTGAAGCTTTCTTT; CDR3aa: CASSDQTGFHTEAFF
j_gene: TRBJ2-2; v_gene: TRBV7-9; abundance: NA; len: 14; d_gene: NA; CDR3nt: TGTGCCAGCAGCTTAGACGGGGGACCCGGGGAGCTGTTTTTT; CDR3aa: CASSLDGGPGELFF
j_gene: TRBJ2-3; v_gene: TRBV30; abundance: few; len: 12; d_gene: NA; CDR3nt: TGTGCCTGGAGTAGCCTCACAGATACGCAGTATTTT; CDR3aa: CAWSSLTDTQYF
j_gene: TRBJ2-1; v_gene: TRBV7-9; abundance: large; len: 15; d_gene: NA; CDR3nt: TGTGCCAGCAGCTTAGCCAGGGCCCCCTACAATGAGCAGTTCTTC; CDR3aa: CASSLARAPYNEQFF
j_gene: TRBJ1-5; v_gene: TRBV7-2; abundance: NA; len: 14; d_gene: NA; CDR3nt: TGTGCCAGCAGCTTAGACGGGGGACTTCAGCCCCAGCATTTT; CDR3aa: CASSLDGGLQPQHF
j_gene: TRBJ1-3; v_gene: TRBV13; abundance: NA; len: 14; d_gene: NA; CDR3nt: TGTGCCAGCAGCTGGTCCTACGGAGGGAACACCATATATTTT; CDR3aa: CASSWSYGGNTIYF
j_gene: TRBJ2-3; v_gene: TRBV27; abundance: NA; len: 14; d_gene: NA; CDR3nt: TGTGCCAGCAGTTCGTTAGTCTCCACAGATACGCAGTATTTT; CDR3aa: CASSSLVSTDTQYF
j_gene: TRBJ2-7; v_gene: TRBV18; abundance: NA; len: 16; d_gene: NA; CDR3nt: TGTGCCAGCTCACCAAGGGAGAAAACAGCCGGCTACGAGCAGTACTTC; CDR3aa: CASSPREKTAGYEQYF
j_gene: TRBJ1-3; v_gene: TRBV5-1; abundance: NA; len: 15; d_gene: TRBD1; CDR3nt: TGCGCCAGCAGCTTGGACAGGGGGGCAGGAAACACCATATATTTT; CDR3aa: CASSLDRGAGNTIYF
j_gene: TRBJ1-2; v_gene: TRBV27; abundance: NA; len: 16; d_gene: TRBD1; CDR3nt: TGTGCCAGCAGGGTAGGAGTCGGACAGGGGGACTATGGCTACACCTTC; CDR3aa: CASRVGVGQGDYGYTF
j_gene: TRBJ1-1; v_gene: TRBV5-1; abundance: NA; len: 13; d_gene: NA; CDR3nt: TGCGCCAGCAGCTTGCTACGGGACACTGAAGCTTTCTTT; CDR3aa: CASSLLRDTEAFF
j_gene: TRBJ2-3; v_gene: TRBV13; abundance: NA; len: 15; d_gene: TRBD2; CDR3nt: TGTGCCAGCAGCTTATTGGGGGGGGGCACAGATACGCAGTATTTT; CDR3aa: CASSLLGGGTDTQYF
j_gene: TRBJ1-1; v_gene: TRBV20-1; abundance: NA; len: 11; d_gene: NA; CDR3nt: TGCAGTGCTAGAGTAATAACTGAAGCTTTCTTT; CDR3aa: CSARVITEAFF
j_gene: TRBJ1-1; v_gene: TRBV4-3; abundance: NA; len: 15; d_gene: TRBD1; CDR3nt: TGCGCCAGCAGCCGGGGGACCGACAGGGTCACTGAAGCTTTCTTT; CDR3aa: CASSRGTDRVTEAFF